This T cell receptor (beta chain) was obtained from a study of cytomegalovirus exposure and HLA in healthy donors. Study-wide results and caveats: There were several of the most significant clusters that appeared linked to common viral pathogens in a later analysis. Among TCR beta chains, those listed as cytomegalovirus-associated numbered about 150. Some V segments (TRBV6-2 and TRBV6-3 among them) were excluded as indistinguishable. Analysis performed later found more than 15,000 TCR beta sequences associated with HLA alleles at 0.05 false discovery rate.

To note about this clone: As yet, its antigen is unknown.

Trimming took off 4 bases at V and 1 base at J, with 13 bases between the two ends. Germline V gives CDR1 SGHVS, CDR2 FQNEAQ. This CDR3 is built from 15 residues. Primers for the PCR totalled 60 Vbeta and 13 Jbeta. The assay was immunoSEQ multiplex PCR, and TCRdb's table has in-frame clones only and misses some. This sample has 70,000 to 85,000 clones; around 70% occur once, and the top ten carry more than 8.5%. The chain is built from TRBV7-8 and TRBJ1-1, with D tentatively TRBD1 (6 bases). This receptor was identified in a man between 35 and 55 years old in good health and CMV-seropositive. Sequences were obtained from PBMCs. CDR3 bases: TGTGCCAGCAGCTCGCCTGGGGGCCCGAACACTGAAGCTTTCTTT. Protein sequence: CASSSPGGPNTEAFF.